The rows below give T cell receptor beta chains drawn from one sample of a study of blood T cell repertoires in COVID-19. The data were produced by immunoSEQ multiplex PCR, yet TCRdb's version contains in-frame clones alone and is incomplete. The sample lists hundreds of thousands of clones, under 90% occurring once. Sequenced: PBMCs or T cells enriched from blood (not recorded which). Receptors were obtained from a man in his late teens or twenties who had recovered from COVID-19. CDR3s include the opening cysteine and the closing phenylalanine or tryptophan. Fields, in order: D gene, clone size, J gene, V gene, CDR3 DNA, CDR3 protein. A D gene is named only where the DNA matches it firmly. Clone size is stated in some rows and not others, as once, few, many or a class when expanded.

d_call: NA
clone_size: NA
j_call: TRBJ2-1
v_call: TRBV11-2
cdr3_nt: TGTGCCAGCAGCTTAGACCCGGAGAGCTCCTACAATGAGCAGTTCTTC
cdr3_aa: CASSLDPESSYNEQFF

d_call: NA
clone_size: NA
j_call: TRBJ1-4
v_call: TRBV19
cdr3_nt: TGTGCCAGTAGTACGCCGGGAGCCCGGGGGGGAAGTAATGAAAAACTGTTTTTT
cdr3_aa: CASSTPGARGGSNEKLFF

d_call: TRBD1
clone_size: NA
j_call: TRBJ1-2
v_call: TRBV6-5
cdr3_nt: TGTGCCAGCAGTTACTGGAAAGGGGGCAACTATGGCTACACCTTC
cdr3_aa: CASSYWKGGNYGYTF

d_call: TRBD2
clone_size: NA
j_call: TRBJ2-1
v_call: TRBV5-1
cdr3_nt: TGCGCCAGCAGCCAGATTGCGGGAGGCAACTACAATGAGCAGTTCTTC
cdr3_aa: CASSQIAGGNYNEQFF

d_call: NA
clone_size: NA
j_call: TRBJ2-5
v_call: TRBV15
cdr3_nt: TGTGCCACCAGCAGTGGAGGAGTTCGTGAGACCCAGTACTTC
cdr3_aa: CATSSGGVRETQYF

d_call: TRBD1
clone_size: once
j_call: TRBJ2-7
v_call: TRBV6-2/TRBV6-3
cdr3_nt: TGTGCCAGCAGTCCAAACCCGGGACAGGGAACGGTTTTGGACTTC
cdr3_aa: CASSPNPGQGTVLDF

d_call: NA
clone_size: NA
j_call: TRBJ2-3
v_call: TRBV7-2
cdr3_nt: TGTGCCAGCAGCTTAGGGGGGAGGGATACGCAGTATTTT
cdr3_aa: CASSLGGRDTQYF

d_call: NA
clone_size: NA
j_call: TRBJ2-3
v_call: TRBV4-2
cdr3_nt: TGTGCCAGCAGCCAAGAAGGGAGGGGGGAAGGAGATACGCAGTATTTT
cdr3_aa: CASSQEGRGEGDTQYF

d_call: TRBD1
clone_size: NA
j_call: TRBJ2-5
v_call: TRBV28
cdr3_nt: TGTGCCAGCAGTTCGGGACAGGGGGCAGGGGAGACCCAGTACTTC
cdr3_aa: CASSSGQGAGETQYF

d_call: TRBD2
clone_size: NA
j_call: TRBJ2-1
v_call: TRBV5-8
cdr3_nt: TGTGCCAGCAGCTCGGGACTAGCGGGGTCCCGGGAGCAGTTCTTC
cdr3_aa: CASSSGLAGSREQFF

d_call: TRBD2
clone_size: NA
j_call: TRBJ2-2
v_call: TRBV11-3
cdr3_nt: TGTGCCAGCAGCCCCCTGTTAGCGGGATCCGGGGAGCTGTTTTTT
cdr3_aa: CASSPLLAGSGELFF

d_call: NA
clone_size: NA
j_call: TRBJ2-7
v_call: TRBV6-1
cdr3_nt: TGTGCCAGCAGTGAAGCCCTGACTTACGAGCAGTACTTC
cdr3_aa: CASSEALTYEQYF

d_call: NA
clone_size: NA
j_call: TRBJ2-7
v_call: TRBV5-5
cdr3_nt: TGTGCCAGCAGCTTGGTGAGCTCCTACGAGCAGTACTTC
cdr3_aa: CASSLVSSYEQYF

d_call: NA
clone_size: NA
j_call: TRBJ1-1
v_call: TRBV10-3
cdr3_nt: TGTGCCATCAGTGAAAGGCGGGGGGAACTGAACACTGAAGCTTTCTTT
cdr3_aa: CAISERRGELNTEAFF

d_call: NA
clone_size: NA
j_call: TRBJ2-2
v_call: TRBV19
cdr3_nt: TGTGCCAGCTTGCAAAGCGGCCTGAACACCGGGGAGCTGTTTTTT
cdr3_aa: CASLQSGLNTGELFF